This T cell receptor beta chain was found in a study of Ad26.COV2.S vaccination and SARS-CoV-2 variants. Study-wide points: Spike-specific TCR breadth was greater after Ad26.COV2.S than placebo.

Measured with immunoSEQ multiplex PCR; TCRdb has only the in-frame clones, and not every one. The data show hundreds of thousands of clones, with 89% seen just once and approximately 1.5% held by the top ten. Per the germline V gene, CDR1 is LNHDA and CDR2 is SQIVND (reference sequence). J lost 5 bases, V lost 3 bases, and 7 bases had no gene match. This CDR3 has 15 amino acids. Regarding treatment: over 15 received Ad26.COV2.S at low or high dose, single or two shots; a few received placebo; per-sample allocation not given. Sample collection was performed on day 63 after the first vaccine or placebo injection. An adult donor aged 18-55 years was enrolled in Boston. This clone was seen once. Its target is not known.

The chain employs TRBV19 and TRBJ1-2, with 9 bases lining up with TRBD1. The material sequenced was peripheral blood, taken in a trial of Ad26.COV2.S vaccine versus placebo. The receptor's source is a person aged 18-65 years who received the Ad26.COV2.S COVID-19 vaccine or a placebo. In DNA form, the CDR3 reads TGTGCCAGTAGTATCGATTGGACAGGGGTTTATGGCTACACCTTC. This translates into CASSIDWTGVYGYTF.